Reported below is one TCR beta chain. How the authors handled the data: Nucleated cell number was recorded as an estimate derived from reference gene primer amplification. TCRdb's table, derived via immunoSEQ multiplex PCR, lists solely in-frame clones and lacks some. V, J and clone size derive from that table, while D and trimming were established from the DNA sequence. Among about 370,000 clones listed, more than 70% were seen once. The sample is drawn from a study of blood T cell repertoires in COVID-19. At the level of the study: There were acute and convalescent COVID-19 samples, and they came from the United States, Italy and Spain. PBMCs, B-cell-depleted T cells, or T cells provided the cDNA or gDNA that made up the material.

The Seattle site enrolled patients during active infection and followed them longitudinally. The germline CDR1 and CDR2 sequences are KGHDR and SFDVKD. The CDR3 is 14 amino acids. Trimming took 5 bases from V and 3 from J, leaving 10 bases between them. The chain carries TRBV24-1 and TRBJ1-5; D is possibly TRBD1 (6 bases). Source material: peripheral blood. The TCR sequence derives from a woman aged 25 to 39 with COVID-19, enrolled during active disease. This CDR3 reads CATSGSGANQPQHF. CDR3 DNA: TGTGCCACCAGTGGTTCAGGGGCCAATCAGCCCCAGCATTTT.